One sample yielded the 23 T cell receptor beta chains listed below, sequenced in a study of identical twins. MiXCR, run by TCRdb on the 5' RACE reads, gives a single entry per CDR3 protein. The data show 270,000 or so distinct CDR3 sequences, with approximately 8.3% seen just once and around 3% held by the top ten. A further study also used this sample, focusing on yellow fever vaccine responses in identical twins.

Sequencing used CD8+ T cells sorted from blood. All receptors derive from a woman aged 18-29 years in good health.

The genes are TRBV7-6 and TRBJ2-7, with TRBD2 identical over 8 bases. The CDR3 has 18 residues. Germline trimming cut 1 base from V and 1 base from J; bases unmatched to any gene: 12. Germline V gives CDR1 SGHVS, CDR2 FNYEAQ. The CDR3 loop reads CASSLGAPAGGFSYEQYF. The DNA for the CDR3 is TGTGCCAGCAGCTTAGGTGCCCCGGCGGGAGGTTTTTCCTACGAGCAGTACTTC.

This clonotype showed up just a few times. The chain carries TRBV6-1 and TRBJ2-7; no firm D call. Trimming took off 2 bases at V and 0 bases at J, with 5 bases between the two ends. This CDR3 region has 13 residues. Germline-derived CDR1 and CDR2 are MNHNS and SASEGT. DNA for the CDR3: TGTGCCAGCAGTGAAATGAGCTCCTACGAGCAGTACTTC. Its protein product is CASSEMSSYEQYF.

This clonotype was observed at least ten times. In DNA form, the CDR3 reads TGTGCCAGCACCGAAGTTGGGGGGCGCACCGGGGAGCTGTTTTTT. Amino acids: CASTEVGGRTGELFF. The chain links TRBV7-9 to TRBJ2-2; tentatively, D is TRBD1 or TRBD2 (6 bases each). This CDR3 is built from 15 residues. Trimming removed 7 bases at V and 4 bases at J, with 16 bases between. CDR1 is SEHNR, CDR2 FQNEAQ, per germline (reference sequence).

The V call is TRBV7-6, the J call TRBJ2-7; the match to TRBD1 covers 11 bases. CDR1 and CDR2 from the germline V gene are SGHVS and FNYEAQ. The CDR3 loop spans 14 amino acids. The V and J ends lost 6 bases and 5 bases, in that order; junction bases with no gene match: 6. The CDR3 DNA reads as TGTGCCAGCAGTCACCGGGGACAGGGGGACGAGCAGTACTTC. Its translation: CASSHRGQGDEQYF.

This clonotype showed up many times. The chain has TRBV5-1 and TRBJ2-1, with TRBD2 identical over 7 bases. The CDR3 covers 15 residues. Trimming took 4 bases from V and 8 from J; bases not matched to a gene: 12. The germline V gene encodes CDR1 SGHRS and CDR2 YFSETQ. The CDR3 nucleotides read TGCGCCAGCAGCCCGACTAGCCCCCTTCACGATGAGCAGTTCTTC. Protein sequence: CASSPTSPLHDEQFF.

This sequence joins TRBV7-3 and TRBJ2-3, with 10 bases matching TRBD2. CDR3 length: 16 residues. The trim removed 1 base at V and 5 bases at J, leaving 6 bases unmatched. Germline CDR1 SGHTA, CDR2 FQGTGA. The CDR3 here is CASSLKSPSGGDTQYF. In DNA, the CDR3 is TGTGCCAGCAGCTTAAAGTCTCCTAGCGGGGGAGATACGCAGTATTTT.

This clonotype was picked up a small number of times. Here the CDR3 reads CSARDIYSEDLTQYF. In DNA form, the CDR3 reads TGCAGTGCTAGAGATATTTATAGTGAGGACTTGACCCAGTACTTC. V is TRBV20-1 and J is TRBJ2-5; D may be TRBD2 (5 bases). This CDR3 is built from 15 residues. CDR1 and CDR2 (germline): DFQATT, SNEGSKA (reference sequence). V gave up 0 bases and J gave up 7 bases, with 18 bases separating them.

The CDR3 coding sequence is TGTGCCAGCAGGTCCGGGACTAGCGGGTGGAACGAGCAGTACTTC. Its translation is CASRSGTSGWNEQYF. This sequence joins TRBV6-1 and TRBJ2-7; the match to TRBD2 covers 12 bases. This CDR3 is 15 amino acids long. In germline, CDR1 is MNHNS, CDR2 SASEGT. Trimming removed 6 bases from V and 5 bases from J; junction bases left unmatched: 8.

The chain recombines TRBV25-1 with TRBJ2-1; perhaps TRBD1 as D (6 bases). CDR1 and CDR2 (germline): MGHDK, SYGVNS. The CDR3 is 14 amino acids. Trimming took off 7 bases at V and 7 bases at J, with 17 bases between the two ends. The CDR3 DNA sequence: TGTGCCAGCAAGTCAGGGGTTGGTGGGAATGAGCAGTTCTTC. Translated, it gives CASKSGVGGNEQFF.

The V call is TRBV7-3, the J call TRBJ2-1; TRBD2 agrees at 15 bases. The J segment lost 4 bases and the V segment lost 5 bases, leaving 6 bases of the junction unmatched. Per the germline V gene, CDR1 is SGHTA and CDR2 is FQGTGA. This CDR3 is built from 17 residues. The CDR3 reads CASSPGTSGGRYNEQFF. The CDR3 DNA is TGTGCCAGCAGCCCTGGGACTAGCGGGGGGCGTTACAATGAGCAGTTCTTC.

The CDR3 reads CASSSRDSDTQYF. In DNA, the CDR3 is TGTGCCAGCAGCTCCAGGGACAGTGATACGCAGTATTTT. The rearrangement links TRBV11-3 to TRBJ2-3, with 7 positions matching TRBD1. The germline CDR1 and CDR2 sequences are SGHNT and YENEEA. V trimming: 4 bases; J trimming: 6 bases; junction bases outside the gene matches: 4. This CDR3 region has 13 residues.

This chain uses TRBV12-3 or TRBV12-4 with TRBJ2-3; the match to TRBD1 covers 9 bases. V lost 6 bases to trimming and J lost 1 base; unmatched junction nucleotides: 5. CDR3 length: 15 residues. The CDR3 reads CASSRQGEGTDTQYF. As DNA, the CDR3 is TGTGCCAGCAGCCGACAGGGGGAGGGCACAGATACGCAGTATTTT.

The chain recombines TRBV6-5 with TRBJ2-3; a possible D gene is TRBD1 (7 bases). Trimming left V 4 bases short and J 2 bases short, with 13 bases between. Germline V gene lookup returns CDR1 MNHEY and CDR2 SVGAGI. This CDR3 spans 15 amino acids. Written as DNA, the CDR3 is TGTGCCAGCAGTTCCACAGGGGACTCCACAGATACGCAGTATTTT. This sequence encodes CASSSTGDSTDTQYF.

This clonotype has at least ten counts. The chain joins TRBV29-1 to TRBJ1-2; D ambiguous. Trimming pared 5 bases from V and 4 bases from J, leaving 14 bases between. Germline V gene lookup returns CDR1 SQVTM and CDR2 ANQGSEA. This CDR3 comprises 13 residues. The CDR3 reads CSVRYPGSYGYTF. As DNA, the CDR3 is TGCAGCGTTAGATACCCGGGGTCCTATGGCTACACCTTC.

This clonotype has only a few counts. Here the CDR3 DNA reads TGTGCCAGCAGTTTATCGACTAGTGGGGTTTGGGAGACCCAGTACTTC. This translates into CASSLSTSGVWETQYF. This rearrangement joins TRBV12-3 or TRBV12-4 to TRBJ2-5, with a possible D match to TRBD2 (6 bases). The CDR3 contains 16 residues. Deletions cut 2 bases from V and 5 bases from J, with 18 bases between.

CDR3 bases: TGTGCCAGCAGTCCGACAGATACCGGGGAGCTGTTTTTT. It translates to CASSPTDTGELFF. This chain links TRBV12-3 or TRBV12-4 with TRBJ2-2, with D perhaps TRBD1 (5 bases). The CDR3 has 13 residues. Trimming stripped 5 bases from V and 5 bases from J, with 9 bases between.

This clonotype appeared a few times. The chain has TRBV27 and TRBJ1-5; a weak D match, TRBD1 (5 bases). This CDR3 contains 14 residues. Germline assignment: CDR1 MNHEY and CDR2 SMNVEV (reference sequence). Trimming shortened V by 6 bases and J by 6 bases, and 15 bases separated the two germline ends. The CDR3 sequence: CASSSGLIGQPQHF. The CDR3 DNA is TGTGCCAGCAGCTCAGGGCTTATTGGTCAGCCCCAGCATTTT.

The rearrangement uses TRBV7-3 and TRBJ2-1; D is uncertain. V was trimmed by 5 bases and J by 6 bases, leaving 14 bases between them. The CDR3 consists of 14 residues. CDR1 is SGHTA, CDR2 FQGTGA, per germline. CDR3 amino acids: CASSPEPFTNEQFF. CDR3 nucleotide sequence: TGTGCCAGCAGCCCCGAACCTTTCACCAATGAGCAGTTCTTC.

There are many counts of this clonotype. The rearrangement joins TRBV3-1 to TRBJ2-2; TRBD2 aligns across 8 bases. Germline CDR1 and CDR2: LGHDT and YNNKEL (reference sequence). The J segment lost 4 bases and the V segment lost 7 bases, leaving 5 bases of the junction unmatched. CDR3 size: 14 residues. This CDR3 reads CASMGSGSTGELFF. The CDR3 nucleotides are TGTGCCAGCATGGGGAGCGGGAGCACCGGGGAGCTGTTTTTT.

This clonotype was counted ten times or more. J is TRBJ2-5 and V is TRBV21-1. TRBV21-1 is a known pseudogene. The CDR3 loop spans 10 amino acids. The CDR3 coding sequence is TGTGCCAGCAGCAAAGAGACCCAGTACTTC. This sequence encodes CASSKETQYF.

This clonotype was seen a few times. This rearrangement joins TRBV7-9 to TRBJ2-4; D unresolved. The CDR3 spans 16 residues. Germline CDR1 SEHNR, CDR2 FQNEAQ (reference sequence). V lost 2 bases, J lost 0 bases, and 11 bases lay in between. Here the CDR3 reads CASSLTLGKAKNIQYF. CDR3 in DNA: TGTGCCAGCAGCTTAACTCTAGGGAAAGCCAAAAACATTCAGTACTTC.

The CDR3 DNA reads TGTGCCAGCAGCTTTATGTTAGCGGGCTCATCTGATACGCAGTATTTT. This gives the protein CASSFMLAGSSDTQYF. The chain links TRBV7-2 to TRBJ2-3; 7 bases line up with TRBD2. This CDR3 region has 16 residues. Per germline, CDR1 SGHTA and CDR2 FQGNSA. Trimming removed 3 bases from V and 6 bases from J; junction bases left unmatched: 12.

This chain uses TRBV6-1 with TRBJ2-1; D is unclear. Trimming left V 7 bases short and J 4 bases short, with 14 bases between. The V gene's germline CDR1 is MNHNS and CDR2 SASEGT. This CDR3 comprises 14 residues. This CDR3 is CASTITGLYNEQFF. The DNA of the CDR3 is TGTGCCAGCACCATAACTGGGCTTTACAATGAGCAGTTCTTC.